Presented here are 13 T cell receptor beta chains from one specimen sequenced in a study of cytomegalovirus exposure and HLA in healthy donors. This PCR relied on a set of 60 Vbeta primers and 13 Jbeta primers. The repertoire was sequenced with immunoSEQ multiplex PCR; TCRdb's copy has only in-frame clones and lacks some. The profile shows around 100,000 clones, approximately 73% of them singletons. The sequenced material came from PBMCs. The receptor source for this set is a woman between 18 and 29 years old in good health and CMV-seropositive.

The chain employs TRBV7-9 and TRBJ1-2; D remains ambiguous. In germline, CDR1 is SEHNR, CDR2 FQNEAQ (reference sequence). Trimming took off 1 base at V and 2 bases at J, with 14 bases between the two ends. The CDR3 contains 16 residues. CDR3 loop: CASSLDWGGENYGYTF. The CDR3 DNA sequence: TGTGCCAGCAGCTTAGATTGGGGTGGGGAGAACTATGGCTACACCTTC. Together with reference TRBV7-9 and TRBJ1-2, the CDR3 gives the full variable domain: DTGVSQNPRHKITKRGQNVTFRCDPISEHNRLYWYRQTLGQGPEFLTYFQNEAQLEKSRLLSDRFSAERPKGSFSTLEIQRTEQGDSAMYLCASSLDWGGENYGYTFGSGTRLTVV.

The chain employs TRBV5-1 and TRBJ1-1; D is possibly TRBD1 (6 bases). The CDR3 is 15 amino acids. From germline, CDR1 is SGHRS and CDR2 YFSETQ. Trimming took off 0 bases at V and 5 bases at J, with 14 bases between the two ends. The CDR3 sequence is CASSLAGQGKTEAFF. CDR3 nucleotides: TGCGCCAGCAGCTTGGCCGGGCAGGGGAAGACTGAAGCTTTCTTT.

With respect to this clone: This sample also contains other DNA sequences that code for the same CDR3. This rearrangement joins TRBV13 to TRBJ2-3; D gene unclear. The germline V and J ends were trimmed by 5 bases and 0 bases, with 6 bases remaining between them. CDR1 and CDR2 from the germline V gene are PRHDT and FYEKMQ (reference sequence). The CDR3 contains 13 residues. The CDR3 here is CASSPNSTDTQYF. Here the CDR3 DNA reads TGTGCCAGCAGCCCTAATAGCACAGATACGCAGTATTTT. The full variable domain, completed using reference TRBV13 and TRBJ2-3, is AAGVIQSPRHLIKEKRETATLKCYPIPRHDTVYWYQQGPGQDPQFLISFYEKMQSDKGSIPDRFSAQQFSDYHSELNMSSLELGDSALYFCASSPNSTDTQYFGPGTRLTVL.

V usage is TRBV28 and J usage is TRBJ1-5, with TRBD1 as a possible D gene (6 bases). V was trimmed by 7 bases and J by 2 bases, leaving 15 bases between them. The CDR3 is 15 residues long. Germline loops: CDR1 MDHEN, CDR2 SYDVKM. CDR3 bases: TGTGCCAGCACCGGGGCAGGGGTGGGCAATCAGCCCCAGCATTTT. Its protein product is CASTGAGVGNQPQHF.

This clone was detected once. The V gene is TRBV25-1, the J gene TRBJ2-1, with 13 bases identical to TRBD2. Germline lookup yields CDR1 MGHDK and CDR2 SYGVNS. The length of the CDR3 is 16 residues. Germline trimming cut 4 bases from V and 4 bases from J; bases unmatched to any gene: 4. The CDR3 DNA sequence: TGTGCCAGCAGTGGGGGGACTAGCGGGGCTTACAATGAGCAGTTCTTC. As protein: CASSGGTSGAYNEQFF.

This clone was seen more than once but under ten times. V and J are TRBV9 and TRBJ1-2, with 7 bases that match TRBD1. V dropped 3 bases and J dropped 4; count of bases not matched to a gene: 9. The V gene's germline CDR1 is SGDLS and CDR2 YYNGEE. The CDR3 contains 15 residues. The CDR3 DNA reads TGTGCCAGCAGCGCCACGACAGGGAGAGGCTATGGCTACACCTTC. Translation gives CASSATTGRGYGYTF.

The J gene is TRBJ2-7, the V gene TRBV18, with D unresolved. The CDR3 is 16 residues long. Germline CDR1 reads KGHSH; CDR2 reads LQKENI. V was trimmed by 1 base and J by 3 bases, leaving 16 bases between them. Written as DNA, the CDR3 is TGTGCCAGCTCACCACGCAAGCAGGCCCTACACTACGAGCAGTACTTC. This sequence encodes CASSPRKQALHYEQYF.

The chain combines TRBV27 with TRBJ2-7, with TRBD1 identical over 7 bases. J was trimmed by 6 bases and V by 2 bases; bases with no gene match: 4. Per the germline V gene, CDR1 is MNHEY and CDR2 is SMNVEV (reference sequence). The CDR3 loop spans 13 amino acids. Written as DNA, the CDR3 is TGTGCCAGCAGTTTAAGGGGGCTAGGCGAGCAGTACTTC. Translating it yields CASSLRGLGEQYF.

The CDR3 nucleotides are TGTGCCAGTACCCCCGAGAGGGTCTCCTACAATGAGCAGTTCTTC. Its protein product is CASTPERVSYNEQFF. The chain is built from TRBV19 and TRBJ2-1, with TRBD2 as a possible D gene (5 bases). V dropped 7 bases and J dropped 0 bases, with 13 bases sitting between them. The CDR3 has 15 residues. Germline values: CDR1 LNHDA, CDR2 SQIVND (reference sequence).

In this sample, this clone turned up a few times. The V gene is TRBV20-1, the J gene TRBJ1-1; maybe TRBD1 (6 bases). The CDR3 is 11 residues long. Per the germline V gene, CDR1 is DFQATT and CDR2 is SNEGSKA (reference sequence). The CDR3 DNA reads TGCAGAGCCGGGACAAACACTGAAGCTTTCTTT. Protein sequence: CRAGTNTEAFF.

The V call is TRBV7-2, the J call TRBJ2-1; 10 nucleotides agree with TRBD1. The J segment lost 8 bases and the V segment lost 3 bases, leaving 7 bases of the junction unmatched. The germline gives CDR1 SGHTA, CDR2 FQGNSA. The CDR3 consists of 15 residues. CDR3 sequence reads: CASSLDRGGLYEQFF. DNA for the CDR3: TGTGCCAGCAGCTTGGACAGGGGGGGTCTATATGAGCAGTTCTTC.

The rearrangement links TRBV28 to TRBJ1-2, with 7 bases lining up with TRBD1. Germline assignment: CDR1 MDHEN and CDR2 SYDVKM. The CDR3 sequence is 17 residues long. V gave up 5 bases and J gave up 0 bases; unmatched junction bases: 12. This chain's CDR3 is CASSPGPRDRANYGYTF. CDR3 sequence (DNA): TGTGCCAGCAGTCCCGGGCCTAGGGACAGAGCTAACTATGGCTACACCTTC.

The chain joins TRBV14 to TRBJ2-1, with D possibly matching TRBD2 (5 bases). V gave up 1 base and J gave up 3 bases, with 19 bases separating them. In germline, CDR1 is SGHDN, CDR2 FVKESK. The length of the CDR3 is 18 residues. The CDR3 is CASSQAGWWEKGYNEQFF. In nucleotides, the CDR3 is TGTGCCAGCAGCCAAGCTGGGTGGTGGGAGAAGGGCTACAATGAGCAGTTCTTC. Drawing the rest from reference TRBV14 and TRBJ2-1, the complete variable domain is EAGVTQFPSHSVIEKGQTVTLRCDPISGHDNLYWYRRVMGKEIKFLLHFVKESKQDESGMPNNRFLAERTGGTYSTLKVQPAELEDSGVYFCASSQAGWWEKGYNEQFFGPGTRLTVL.